This T cell receptor beta chain stems from a study of T cells after posttransplantation cyclophosphamide. Study-level results: After PTCy, TRB diversity resembled that of CNI/methotrexate controls. Donor CD8+ memory clones often dominated recipient blood repertoires at later times. Blood and skin or GI T cell repertoires showed limited TRB overlap.

Control samples came 1 year after myeloablative marrow transplants with methotrexate plus calcineurin inhibitor. In the case of this clone: Its antigen is unidentified.

The repertoire was sequenced with immunoSEQ multiplex PCR; TCRdb's copy has only in-frame clones and lacks some. Among 20,000 or so clones, 80% to 90% were seen once, and the ten largest hold less than 2%. CDR1 is SNHLY, CDR2 FYNNEI, per germline. Deletions cut 6 bases from V and 3 bases from J, with 3 bases between. This CDR3 is built from 10 residues. This chain connects TRBV2 to TRBJ2-7; D remains unclear. The clonotype was recovered from a female patient younger than 45 who received an allogeneic stem cell transplant from an unrelated donor, was CMV-positive, and had acute and chronic GVHD. T cells may partly derive from the graft donor. Sequences were derived from PBMCs, sampled about 360 days after allogeneic stem cell transplant with calcineurin inhibitor and methotrexate. In DNA, the CDR3 is TGTGCCAGCAGCATCTACGAGCAGTACTTC. It specifies CASSIYEQYF. The entire variable domain, with the rest obtained from reference TRBV2 and TRBJ2-7, is as follows: EPEVTQTPSHQVTQMGQEVILRCVPISNHLYFYWYRQILGQKVEFLVSFYNNEISEKSEIFDDQFSVERPDGSNFTLKIRSTKLEDSAMYFCASSIYEQYFGPGTRLTVT.